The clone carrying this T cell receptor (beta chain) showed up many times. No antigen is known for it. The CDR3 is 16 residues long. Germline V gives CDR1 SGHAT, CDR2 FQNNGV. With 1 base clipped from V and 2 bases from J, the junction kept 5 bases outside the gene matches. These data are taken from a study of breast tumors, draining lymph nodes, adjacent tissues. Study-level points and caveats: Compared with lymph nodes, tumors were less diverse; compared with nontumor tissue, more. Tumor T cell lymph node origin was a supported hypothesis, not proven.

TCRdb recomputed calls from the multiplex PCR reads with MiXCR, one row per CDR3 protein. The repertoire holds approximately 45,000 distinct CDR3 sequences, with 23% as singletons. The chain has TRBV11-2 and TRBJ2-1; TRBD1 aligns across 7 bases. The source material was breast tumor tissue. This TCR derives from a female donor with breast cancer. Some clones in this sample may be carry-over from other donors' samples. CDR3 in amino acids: CASSLGLGGPYNEQFF. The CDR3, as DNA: TGTGCCAGCAGCTTAGGTCTAGGGGGCCCCTACAATGAGCAGTTCTTC. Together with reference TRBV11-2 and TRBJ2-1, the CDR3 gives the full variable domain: EAGVAQSPRYKIIEKRQSVAFWCNPISGHATLYWYQQILGQGPKLLIQFQNNGVVDDSQLPKDRFSAERLKGVDSTLKIQPAKLEDSAVYLCASSLGLGGPYNEQFFGPGTRLTVL.